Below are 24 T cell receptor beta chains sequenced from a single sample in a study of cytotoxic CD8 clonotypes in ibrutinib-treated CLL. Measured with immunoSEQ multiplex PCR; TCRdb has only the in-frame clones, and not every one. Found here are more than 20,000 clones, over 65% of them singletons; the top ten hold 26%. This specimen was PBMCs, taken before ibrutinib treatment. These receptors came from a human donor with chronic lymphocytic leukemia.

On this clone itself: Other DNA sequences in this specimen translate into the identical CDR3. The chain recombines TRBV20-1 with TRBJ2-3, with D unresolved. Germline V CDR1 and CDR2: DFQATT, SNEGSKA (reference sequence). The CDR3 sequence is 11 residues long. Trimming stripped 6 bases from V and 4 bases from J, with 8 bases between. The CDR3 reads CSARRADTQYF. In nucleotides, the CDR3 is TGCAGTGCCCGTCGGGCAGATACGCAGTATTTT.

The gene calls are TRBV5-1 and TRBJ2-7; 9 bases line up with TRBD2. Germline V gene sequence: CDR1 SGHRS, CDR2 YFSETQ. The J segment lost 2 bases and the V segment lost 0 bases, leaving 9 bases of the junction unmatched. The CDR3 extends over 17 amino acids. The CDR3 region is CASSLALAGGPPYEQYF. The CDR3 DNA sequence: TGCGCCAGCAGCTTGGCCTTGGCGGGAGGGCCACCCTACGAGCAGTACTTC.

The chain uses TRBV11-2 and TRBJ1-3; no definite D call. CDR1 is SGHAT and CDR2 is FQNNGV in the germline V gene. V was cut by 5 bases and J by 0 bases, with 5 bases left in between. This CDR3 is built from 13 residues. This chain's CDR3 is CASSTSSGNTIYF. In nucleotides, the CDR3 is TGTGCCAGCAGCACAAGCTCTGGAAACACCATATATTTT.

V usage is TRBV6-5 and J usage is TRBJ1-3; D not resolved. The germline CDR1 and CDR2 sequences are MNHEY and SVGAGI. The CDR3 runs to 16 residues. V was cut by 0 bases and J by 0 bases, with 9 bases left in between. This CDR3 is CASSYSEISSGNTIYF. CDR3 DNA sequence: TGTGCCAGCAGTTACTCTGAAATCAGCTCTGGAAACACCATATATTTT.

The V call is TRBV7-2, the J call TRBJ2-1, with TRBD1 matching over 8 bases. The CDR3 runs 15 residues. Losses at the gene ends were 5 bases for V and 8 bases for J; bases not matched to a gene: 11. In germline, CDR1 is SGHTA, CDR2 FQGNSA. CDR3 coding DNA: TGTGCCAGCAGCCGTGCAGGGGGCGCAGACTATGAGCAGTTCTTC. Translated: CASSRAGGADYEQFF.

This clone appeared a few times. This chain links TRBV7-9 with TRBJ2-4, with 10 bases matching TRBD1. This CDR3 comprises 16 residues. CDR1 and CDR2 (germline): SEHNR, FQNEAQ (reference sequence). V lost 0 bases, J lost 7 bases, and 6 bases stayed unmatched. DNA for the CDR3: TGTGCCAGCAGCTTAGCCGGGACAGGGGAAATTAACATTCAGTACTTC. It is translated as CASSLAGTGEINIQYF.

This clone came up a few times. The chain's CDR3 is CSVEDQYTGGRDQPQHF. In DNA form, the CDR3 reads TGCAGCGTTGAAGATCAGTACACGGGGGGACGGGATCAGCCCCAGCATTTT. The V and J genes are TRBV29-1 and TRBJ1-5, with TRBD1 as a possible D gene (5 bases). The V gene's germline CDR1 is SQVTM and CDR2 ANQGSEA. This CDR3 region has 17 residues. Trimming removed 0 bases at V and 5 bases at J, with 20 bases between. The whole variable domain, filled in from reference TRBV29-1 and TRBJ1-5, reads SAVISQKPSRDICQRGTSLTIQCQVDSQVTMMFWYRQQPGQSLTLIATANQGSEATYESGFVIDKFPISRPNLTFSTLTVSNMSPEDSSIYLCSVEDQYTGGRDQPQHFGDGTRLSIL.

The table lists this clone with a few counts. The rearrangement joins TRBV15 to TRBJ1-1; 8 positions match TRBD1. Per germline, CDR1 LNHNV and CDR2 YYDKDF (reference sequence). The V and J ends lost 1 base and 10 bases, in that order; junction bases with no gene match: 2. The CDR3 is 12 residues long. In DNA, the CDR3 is TGTGCCACCAGCAGAGTTCAGGGGGCAGCTTTCTTT. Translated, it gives CATSRVQGAAFF.

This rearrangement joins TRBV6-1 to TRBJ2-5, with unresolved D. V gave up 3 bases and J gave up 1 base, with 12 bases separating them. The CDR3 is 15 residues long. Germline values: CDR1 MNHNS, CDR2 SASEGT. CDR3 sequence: CASSEFPRPQETQYF. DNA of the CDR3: TGTGCCAGCAGTGAGTTTCCTAGACCCCAAGAGACCCAGTACTTC.

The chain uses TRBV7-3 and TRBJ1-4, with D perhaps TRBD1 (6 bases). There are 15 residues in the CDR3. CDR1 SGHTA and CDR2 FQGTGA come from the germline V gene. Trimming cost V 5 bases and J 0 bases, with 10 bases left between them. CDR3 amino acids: CASSEAGATNEKLFF. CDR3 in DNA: TGTGCCAGCAGCGAGGCAGGGGCAACTAATGAAAAACTGTTTTTT.

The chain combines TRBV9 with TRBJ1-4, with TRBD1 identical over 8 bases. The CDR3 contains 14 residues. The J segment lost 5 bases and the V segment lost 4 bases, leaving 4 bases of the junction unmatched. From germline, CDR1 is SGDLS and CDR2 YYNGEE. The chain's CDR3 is CASSPGTGNEKLFF. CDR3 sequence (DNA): TGTGCCAGCAGCCCCGGGACAGGCAATGAAAAACTGTTTTTT. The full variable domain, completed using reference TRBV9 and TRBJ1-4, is DSGVTQTPKHLITATGQRVTLRCSPRSGDLSVYWYQQSLDQGLQFLIQYYNGEERAKGNILERFSAQQFPDLHSELNLSSLELGDSALYFCASSPGTGNEKLFFGSGTQLSVL.

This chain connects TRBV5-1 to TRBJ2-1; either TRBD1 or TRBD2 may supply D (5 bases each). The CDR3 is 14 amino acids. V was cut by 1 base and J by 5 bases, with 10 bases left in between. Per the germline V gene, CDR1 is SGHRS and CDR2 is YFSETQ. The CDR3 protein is CASSLSGDDNEQFF. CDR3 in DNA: TGCGCCAGCAGCTTGTCCGGGGACGACAATGAGCAGTTCTTC.

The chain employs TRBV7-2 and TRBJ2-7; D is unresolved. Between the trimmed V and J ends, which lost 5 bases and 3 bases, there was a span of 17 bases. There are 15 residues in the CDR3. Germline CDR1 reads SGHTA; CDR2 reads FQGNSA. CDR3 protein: CASSILPGSRYEQYF. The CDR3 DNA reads TGTGCCAGCAGCATACTTCCCGGGTCGCGCTACGAGCAGTACTTC.

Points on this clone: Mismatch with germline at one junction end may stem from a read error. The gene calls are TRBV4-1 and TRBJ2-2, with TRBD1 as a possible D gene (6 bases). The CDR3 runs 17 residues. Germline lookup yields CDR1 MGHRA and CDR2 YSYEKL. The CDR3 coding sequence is TGCGCCAGCAGCCATCAGTGGGGGCTACCGAATACCGGGGAGCTGTTTTTT. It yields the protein CASSHQWGLPNTGELFF.

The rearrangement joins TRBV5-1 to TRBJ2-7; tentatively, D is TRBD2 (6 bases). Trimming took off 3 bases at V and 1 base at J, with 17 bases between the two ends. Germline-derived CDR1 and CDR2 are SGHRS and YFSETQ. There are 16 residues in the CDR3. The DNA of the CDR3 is TGCGCCAGCAGCTCCAAGGAGCAGGGAGGATCCTACGAGCAGTACTTC. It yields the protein CASSSKEQGGSYEQYF.

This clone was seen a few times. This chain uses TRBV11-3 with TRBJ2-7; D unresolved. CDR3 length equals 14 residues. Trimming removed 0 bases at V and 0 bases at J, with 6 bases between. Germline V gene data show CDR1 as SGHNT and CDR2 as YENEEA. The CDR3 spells CASSLDPNSYEQYF. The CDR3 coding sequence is TGTGCCAGCAGCTTAGATCCTAACTCCTACGAGCAGTACTTC.

This CDR3 reads CASSENGAGPPHEQFF. DNA for the CDR3: TGTGCCAGCAGTGAAAATGGGGCAGGACCCCCCCATGAGCAGTTCTTC. The rearrangement uses TRBV6-1 and TRBJ2-1; D might be TRBD1 (5 bases). The CDR3 loop spans 16 amino acids. The V gene lost 2 bases and the J gene lost 8 bases, with 19 bases spanning the gap. The V gene's germline CDR1 is MNHNS and CDR2 SASEGT.

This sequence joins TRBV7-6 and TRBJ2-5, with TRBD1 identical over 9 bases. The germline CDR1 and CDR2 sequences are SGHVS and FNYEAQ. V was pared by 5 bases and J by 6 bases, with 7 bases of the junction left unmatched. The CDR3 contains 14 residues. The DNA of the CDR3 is TGTGCCAGCAGCCCACGAGGACAGGGGAAGACCCAGTACTTC. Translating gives CASSPRGQGKTQYF.

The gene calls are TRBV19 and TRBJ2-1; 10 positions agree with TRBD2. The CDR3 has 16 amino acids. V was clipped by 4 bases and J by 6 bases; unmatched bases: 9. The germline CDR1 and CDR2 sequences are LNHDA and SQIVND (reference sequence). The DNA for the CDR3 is TGTGCCAGTAGTACGCGTGGGCTAGCGGGAGCCAATGAGCAGTTCTTC. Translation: CASSTRGLAGANEQFF.

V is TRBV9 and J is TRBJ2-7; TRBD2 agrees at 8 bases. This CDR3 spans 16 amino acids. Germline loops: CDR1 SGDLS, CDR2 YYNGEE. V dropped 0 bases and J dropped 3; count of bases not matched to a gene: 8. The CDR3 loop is CASSVGSSGTIYEQYF. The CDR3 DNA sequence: TGTGCCAGCAGCGTAGGGAGTAGCGGGACTATCTACGAGCAGTACTTC.

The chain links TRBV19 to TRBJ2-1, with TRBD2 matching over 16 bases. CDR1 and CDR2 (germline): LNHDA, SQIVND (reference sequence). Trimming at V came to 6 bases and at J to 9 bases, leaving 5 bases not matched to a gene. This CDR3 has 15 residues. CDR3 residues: CASRGLAGGPSEQFF. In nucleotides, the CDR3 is TGTGCCAGTAGGGGACTAGCGGGAGGGCCTTCTGAGCAGTTCTTC. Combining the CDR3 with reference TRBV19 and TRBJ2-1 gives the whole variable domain DGGITQSPKYLFRKEGQNVTLSCEQNLNHDAMYWYRQDPGQGLRLIYYSQIVNDFQKGDIAEGYSVSREKKESFPLTVTSAQKNPTAFYLCASRGLAGGPSEQFFGPGTRLTVL.

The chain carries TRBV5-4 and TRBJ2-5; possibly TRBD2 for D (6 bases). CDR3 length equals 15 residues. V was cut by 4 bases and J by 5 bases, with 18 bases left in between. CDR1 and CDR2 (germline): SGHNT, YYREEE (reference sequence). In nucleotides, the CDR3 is TGTGCCAGCAGCCAGACTAGTGGGAGAGGGGAGACCCAGTACTTC. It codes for CASSQTSGRGETQYF.

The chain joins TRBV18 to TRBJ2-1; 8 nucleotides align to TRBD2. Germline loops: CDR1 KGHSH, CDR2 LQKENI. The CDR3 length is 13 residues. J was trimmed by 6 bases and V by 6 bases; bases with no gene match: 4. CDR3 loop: CASSPGGANEQFF. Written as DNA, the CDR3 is TGTGCCAGCTCGCCCGGGGGGGCCAATGAGCAGTTCTTC.

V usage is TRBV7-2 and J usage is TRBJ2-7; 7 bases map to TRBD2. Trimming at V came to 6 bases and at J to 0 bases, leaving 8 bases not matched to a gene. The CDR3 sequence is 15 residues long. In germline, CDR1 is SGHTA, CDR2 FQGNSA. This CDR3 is CASSPELADSYEQYF. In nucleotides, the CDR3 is TGTGCCAGCAGTCCAGAGCTAGCGGACTCCTACGAGCAGTACTTC.